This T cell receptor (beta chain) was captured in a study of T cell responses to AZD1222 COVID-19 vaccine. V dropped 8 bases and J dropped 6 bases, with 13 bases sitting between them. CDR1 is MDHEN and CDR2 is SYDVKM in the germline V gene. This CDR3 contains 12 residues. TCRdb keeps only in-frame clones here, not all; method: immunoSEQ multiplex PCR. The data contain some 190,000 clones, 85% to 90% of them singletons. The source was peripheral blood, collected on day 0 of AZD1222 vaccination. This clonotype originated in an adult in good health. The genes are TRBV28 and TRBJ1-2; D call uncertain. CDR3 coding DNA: TGTGCCAGCGCCCCTATATTACATGGCTACACCTTC. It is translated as CASAPILHGYTF.